This T cell receptor (beta chain) was sequenced for a study of shared clonotypes between healthy human individuals. Across the whole study: Aged 18 to 49, the donors were a couple of women and a few men.

The assay was immunoSEQ multiplex PCR, and TCRdb's table has in-frame clones only and misses some. The data contain some 1,600,000 clones, approximately 98% of them seen just once; the ten biggest clones take up roughly 0.42%. The CDR3 length is 15 residues. V was cut by 5 bases and J by 0 bases, with 13 bases left in between. The germline CDR1 and CDR2 sequences are MDHEN and SYDVKM. Adult donors, all healthy and HIV-negative, had no recent acute infections or vaccinations. This clone was seen once. Its matching antigen is unknown. Notes on the study in general: Clonotypes which were not shared had lower generation probabilities than clonotypes that all four donors shared. Depth of sequencing was expected to influence donor clonotype sharing.

Material for sequencing was naive CD4+ T cells sorted from blood. As to subset: CD45RA+ positively selected. This TCR was sampled from a man aged 25-40 years in good health. The rearrangement joins TRBV28 to TRBJ1-1, with D perhaps matching TRBD1 (6 bases). CDR3: CASSEQGRVNTEAFF. As DNA, the CDR3 is TGTGCCAGCAGTGAACAGGGTAGGGTGAACACTGAAGCTTTCTTT. Full variable domain (rest looked up from reference TRBV28 and TRBJ1-1): DVKVTQSSRYLVKRTGEKVFLECVQDMDHENMFWYRQDPGLGLRLIYFSYDVKMKEKGDIPEGYSVSREKKERFSLILESASTNQTSMYLCASSEQGRVNTEAFFGQGTRLTVV.